These 10 T cell receptor beta chains were all obtained from the same sample, sequenced in a study of shared clonotypes between healthy human individuals. Naive CD8 isolation took CD45RO-negative cells positively selected for CCR7 and excluded terminally differentiated effector memory CD45RA+ cells. This table comes from immunoSEQ multiplex PCR, and its TCRdb copy is limited to in-frame clones, with some not included. The data show around 600,000 clones, approximately 96% seen once. Sequences were obtained from naive CD8+ T cells sorted from blood. The receptors here all came from a woman aged 25 to 45 in good health.

V usage is TRBV6-5 and J usage is TRBJ1-2; D perhaps matches TRBD1 (6 bases). CDR3 length: 14 amino acids. V gave up 6 bases and J gave up 3 bases, with 14 bases separating them. From germline, CDR1 is MNHEY and CDR2 SVGAGI. The CDR3, as DNA: TGTGCCAGCAGAAAACAGACAGGCGACTATGGCTACACCTTC. The encoded protein is CASRKQTGDYGYTF.

The V gene is TRBV7-6, the J gene TRBJ2-7; 7 bases are shared with TRBD2. CDR3 size: 18 residues. Germline V lookup: CDR1 SGHVS, CDR2 FNYEAQ. The V gene end was trimmed by 0 bases and the J gene end by 6 bases; junction bases not matched to a gene: 17. The CDR3 nucleotides are TGTGCCAGCAGCTTAGCCCTTTCCGGCTTAGCGGGTATAAGCGAGCAGTACTTC. This encodes CASSLALSGLAGISEQYF. The whole variable domain, filled in from reference TRBV7-6 and TRBJ2-7, reads GAGVSQSPRYKVTKRGQDVALRCDPISGHVSLYWYRQALGQGPEFLTYFNYEAQQDKSGLPNDRFSAERPEGSISTLTIQRTEQRDSAMYRCASSLALSGLAGISEQYFGPGTRLTVT.

The chain carries TRBV7-9 and TRBJ2-5; D remains unclear. The V gene's germline CDR1 is SEHNR and CDR2 FQNEAQ (reference sequence). The CDR3 loop spans 14 amino acids. V was shortened by 1 base and J by 1 base, with 7 bases between the two germline ends. For the CDR3, the DNA is TGTGCCAGCAGCTTAGTAAGCAGCCAAGAGACCCAGTACTTC. Translating gives CASSLVSSQETQYF.

This chain connects TRBV28 to TRBJ2-1; 8 bases are shared with TRBD2. The germline CDR1 and CDR2 sequences are MDHEN and SYDVKM. J gave up 4 bases and V 0 bases, and 8 bases lay outside the gene matches. This CDR3 region has 17 residues. The CDR3 region is CASSLWDSSGIYNEQFF. The CDR3 DNA is TGTGCCAGCAGTTTATGGGACAGTAGCGGGATATACAATGAGCAGTTCTTC.

The chain recombines TRBV10-3 with TRBJ1-1, with a possible D match to TRBD1 (5 bases). The length of the CDR3 is 15 residues. Germline V gene sequence: CDR1 ENHRY, CDR2 SYGVKD. Trimming took off 6 bases at V and 10 bases at J, with 24 bases between the two ends. The CDR3 nucleotides read TGTGCCATCAGCGATTCTGGAGGGGTAGAGGATGTAGCTTTCTTT. Translated: CAISDSGGVEDVAFF.

The chain links TRBV16 to TRBJ2-7; 8 bases agree with TRBD2. This CDR3 is built from 12 residues. V was pared by 8 bases and J by 3 bases, with 3 bases of the junction left unmatched. Germline CDR1 and CDR2: KGHSY and FQNENV. Written as DNA, the CDR3 is TGTGCCAGCGGAGCGGGAGACTACGAGCAGTACTTC. It is translated as CASGAGDYEQYF.

The chain links TRBV27 to TRBJ2-3; the match to TRBD2 covers 11 bases. This CDR3 is 16 amino acids long. V trimming: 5 bases; J trimming: 4 bases; junction bases outside the gene matches: 8. Germline-derived CDR1 and CDR2 are MNHEY and SMNVEV (reference sequence). The CDR3 protein is CASSPLAGVVADTQYF. CDR3 coding DNA: TGTGCCAGCAGTCCACTAGCGGGAGTTGTTGCAGATACGCAGTATTTT.

With respect to this clone: The same CDR3 can be traced to other DNA sequences in this sample. This chain connects TRBV6-5 to TRBJ1-5; D is unresolved. The V gene's germline CDR1 is MNHEY and CDR2 SVGAGI. V was trimmed by 2 bases and J by 4 bases, leaving 6 bases between them. The CDR3 totals 13 residues. CDR3 sequence (DNA): TGTGCCAGCAGTTACGGTGGGAATCAGCCCCAGCATTTT. Encoded protein: CASSYGGNQPQHF.

The chain combines TRBV2 with TRBJ2-7, with TRBD2 matching over 9 bases. The germline gives CDR1 SNHLY, CDR2 FYNNEI. CDR3 length: 18 amino acids. With V trimmed by 1 base and J by 2 bases, 12 bases remained unmatched. The DNA for the CDR3 is TGTGCCAGCAGTGAAGAAAGCTGGAGACTAGCGGAAACCTACGAGCAGTACTTC. Translation gives CASSEESWRLAETYEQYF. Drawing the rest from reference TRBV2 and TRBJ2-7, the complete variable domain is EPEVTQTPSHQVTQMGQEVILRCVPISNHLYFYWYRQILGQKVEFLVSFYNNEISEKSEIFDDQFSVERPDGSNFTLKIRSTKLEDSAMYFCASSEESWRLAETYEQYFGPGTRLTVT.

The chain is built from TRBV30 and TRBJ2-7; 8 bases map to TRBD1. Germline V lookup: CDR1 GTSNPN, CDR2 SVGIG (reference sequence). After removal of 5 bases from V and 5 bases from J, the junction contained 8 bases not matched to a gene. The CDR3 is 13 residues long. CDR3: CAWDTGGRNEQYF. For the CDR3, the DNA is TGTGCCTGGGACACAGGGGGTCGCAACGAGCAGTACTTC.